This T cell receptor (beta chain) derives from a study of CXCR3-negative and CXCR3-positive naive CD8 T cells. The study's findings and limits: CXCR3-positive naive cells had more hydrophobic TRB CDR3s than CXCR3-negative naive cells. Researchers report CXCR3 expression partially decreased after cryopreservation, with fresh PBMCs used in most assays. Naive cells used TRBV-TRBJ genes in much the same way whether CXCR3-negative or CXCR3-positive; memory cells did not.

Through 5' RACE with UMI labels, the TRB cDNA libraries were prepared. Using the 5' RACE reads, TCRdb records one entry per CDR3 protein without DNA. The sample table sets out around 130,000 distinct CDR3 sequences. Sorts performed in triplicate captured 320,000 or so cells each from every CD8+ T cell subset. Naive cells were sorted as CD45RO-, CCR7+, CD27+ and CD95-. Comment on this clonotype: What it binds is unknown.

This clonotype was sampled from a human donor in good health. Some clones in this sample may be carry-over from other donors' samples. Sequencing was carried out using naive CXCR3+ CD8+ T cells from blood. The subset: CD45RO-CCR7+CD27+CD95- naive CD8+ T cells expressing CXCR3 (TNR3+).

The chain's CDR3 is CSVGEGTGNYEQYF. V and J are TRBV29-1 and TRBJ2-7; lacking DNA, the TRBD1 call made by TCRdb goes unchecked. The CDR3 runs to 14 residues. Germline V gene data show CDR1 as SQVTM and CDR2 as ANQGSEA.